This T cell receptor beta chain comes out of a study of blood T cell repertoires in COVID-19. About the research overall: Acute and convalescent COVID-19 samples came from the United States, Italy and Spain. Sources were T cells, B-cell-depleted T cells, or PBMCs; the material itself was cDNA or gDNA.

V shed 3 bases and J shed 0 bases, with 17 bases lying between them. This CDR3 is built from 17 residues. CDR1 and CDR2 (germline): KGHSH, LQKENI. The authors' processing: Researchers report that nucleated cell counts were estimated from reference gene primer amplification. The table came from immunoSEQ multiplex PCR; TCRdb's copy has only in-frame clones and leaves some out. The V and J calls and the clone size are those of that table, but D and trimming were determined from the DNA. There are 200,000 to 250,000 clones in the sample; approximately 82% occur only once, and about 2% lies in the top ten.

The chain employs TRBV18 and TRBJ1-1, with D possibly TRBD1 on 6 matching bases. Material for sequencing was peripheral blood. This clonotype was obtained from an elderly woman with acute or convalescent COVID-19. The CDR3 sequence is CASSPLDSTVMNTEAFF. DNA for the CDR3: TGTGCCAGCTCACCGTTGGACAGCACCGTAATGAACACTGAAGCTTTCTTT.